This record covers a single TCR beta chain. Its target is not known. TCRdb ran MiXCR on the 5' RACE reads and lists one entry per CDR3 protein. Here the sample spans approximately 550,000 distinct CDR3 sequences, about an eighth being singletons. The CDR3 spans 12 residues. Germline CDR1 and CDR2: SNHLY and FYNNEI. Trimming left V 5 bases short and J 8 bases short, with 10 bases between. This sample is drawn from a study of CD8 T cells in ankylosing spondylitis. General study results and limits: Earlier work had already found some motif variants in reactive arthritis synovial fluid and blood. A TCR beta motif of eight or nine highly homologous variants seemed to mark ankylosing spondylitis blood.

V usage is TRBV2 and J usage is TRBJ2-1; maybe TRBD2 (5 bases). The sample consisted of blood, either unsorted or a sorted T cell fraction (not recorded which). This receptor was taken from a male donor with ankylosing spondylitis. The CDR3 loop is CASSSGIDEQFF. The CDR3 DNA sequence: TGTGCCAGCAGTTCGGGGATTGATGAGCAGTTCTTC.